The present T cell receptor (beta chain) was sequenced within a study of T cell responses to AZD1222 COVID-19 vaccine. This CDR3 comprises 13 residues. After removal of 3 bases from V and 8 bases from J, the junction contained 1 base not matched to a gene. Germline V gives CDR1 KGHSH, CDR2 LQKENI. The repertoire was sequenced with immunoSEQ multiplex PCR; TCRdb's copy has only in-frame clones and lacks some. The data contain roughly 150,000 clones, roughly 92% of them seen just once; the ten biggest clones take up about 2.5%. Points from the study as a whole: Reportedly, nearly half of unique spike TCRs recognized epitopes outside B.1.351/B.1.1.7 mutations. Donors skewed white British and female; clonal diversity was possibly underestimated.

Concerning this clone itself: The antigen is not known.

The material sequenced was peripheral blood, taken on day 0 of AZD1222 vaccination. The chain uses TRBV18 and TRBJ1-4, with 9 bases identical to TRBD1. The sequence derives from an adult in good health. The CDR3 spells CASSPGTGEKLFF. The CDR3 DNA sequence: TGTGCCAGCTCACCCGGGACAGGGGAAAAACTGTTTTTT.